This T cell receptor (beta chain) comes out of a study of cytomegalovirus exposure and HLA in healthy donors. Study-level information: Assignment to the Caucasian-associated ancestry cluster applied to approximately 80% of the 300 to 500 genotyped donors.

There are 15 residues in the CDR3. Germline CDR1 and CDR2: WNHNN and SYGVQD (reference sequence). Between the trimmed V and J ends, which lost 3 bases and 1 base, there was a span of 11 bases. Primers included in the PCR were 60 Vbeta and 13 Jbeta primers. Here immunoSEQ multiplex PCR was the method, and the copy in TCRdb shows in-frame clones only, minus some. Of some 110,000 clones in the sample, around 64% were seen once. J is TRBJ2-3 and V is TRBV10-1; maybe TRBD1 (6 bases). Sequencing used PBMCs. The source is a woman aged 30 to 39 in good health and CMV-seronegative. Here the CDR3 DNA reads TGCGCCAGCAGTGACCCCCCAGGGGGCACAGATACGCAGTATTTT. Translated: CASSDPPGGTDTQYF.